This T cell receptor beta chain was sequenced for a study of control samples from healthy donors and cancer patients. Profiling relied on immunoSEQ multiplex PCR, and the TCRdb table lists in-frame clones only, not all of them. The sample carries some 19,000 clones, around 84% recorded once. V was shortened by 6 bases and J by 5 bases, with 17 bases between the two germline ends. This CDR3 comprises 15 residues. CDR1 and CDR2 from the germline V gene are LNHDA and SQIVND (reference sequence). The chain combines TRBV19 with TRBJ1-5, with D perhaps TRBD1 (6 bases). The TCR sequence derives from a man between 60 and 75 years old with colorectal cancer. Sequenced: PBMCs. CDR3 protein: CASRHQRGADQPQHF. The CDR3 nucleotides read TGTGCCAGTAGGCACCAGAGGGGGGCTGATCAGCCCCAGCATTTT.